The 21 T cell receptor beta chains below come from one sample, sequenced in a study of cytomegalovirus exposure and HLA in healthy donors. PCR employed 60 Vbeta and 13 Jbeta primers. Profiled with immunoSEQ multiplex PCR; TCRdb holds only in-frame clones, not every one. The data hold approximately 97,000 clones, with just under 80% observed a single time. The sequenced sample consisted of PBMCs. These TCRs come from a woman between 40 and 50 years old in good health and CMV-seropositive.

The chain links TRBV11-3 to TRBJ2-6; D might be TRBD2 (5 bases). CDR1 is SGHNT and CDR2 is YENEEA in the germline V gene. This CDR3 contains 18 residues. V was cut by 2 bases and J by 0 bases, with 14 bases left in between. The CDR3 nucleotides are TGTGCCAGCAGCTTATACGGACTTGGTTTCTCTGGGGCCAACGTCCTGACTTTC. As protein: CASSLYGLGFSGANVLTF.

The V gene is TRBV5-4, the J gene TRBJ1-2, with D perhaps matching TRBD1 (5 bases). CDR1 and CDR2 from the germline V gene are SGHNT and YYREEE (reference sequence). V lost 2 bases, J lost 4 bases, and 9 bases lay in between. This CDR3 has 13 residues. The CDR3 loop is CASSLGVAYGYTF. The CDR3 nucleotides are TGTGCCAGCAGCTTAGGGGTCGCCTATGGCTACACCTTC.

The gene calls are TRBV30 and TRBJ1-4; D gene ambiguous. The CDR3 has 11 amino acids. The V gene lost 0 bases and the J gene lost 8 bases, with 4 bases spanning the gap. Per germline, CDR1 GTSNPN and CDR2 SVGIG (reference sequence). The CDR3 nucleotides are TGTGCCTGGAGTGTAGAGGAAAAACTGTTTTTT. Protein: CAWSVEEKLFF.

The gene calls are TRBV30 and TRBJ1-1; no firm D call. Per the germline V gene, CDR1 is GTSNPN and CDR2 is SVGIG (reference sequence). The length of the CDR3 is 13 residues. V lost 5 bases, J lost 1 base, and 11 bases lay in between. The CDR3 spells CAWSLTGNTEAFF. DNA for the CDR3: TGTGCCTGGTCGCTCACGGGGAACACTGAAGCTTTCTTT.

V usage is TRBV6-1 and J usage is TRBJ2-2; D is ambiguous. V lost 6 bases to trimming and J lost 8 bases, with 13 bases between them. The CDR3 sequence is 13 residues long. Germline V gives CDR1 MNHNS, CDR2 SASEGT. The CDR3 protein is CASRVDSLGELFF. The CDR3 nucleotides read TGTGCCAGCAGGGTCGATAGCTTGGGGGAGCTGTTTTTT.

This chain links TRBV20-1 with TRBJ1-2; a weak D match, TRBD1 (6 bases). The germline CDR1 and CDR2 sequences are DFQATT and SNEGSKA (reference sequence). The V end was cut by 4 bases, the J end by 5 bases, with 8 bases between. The CDR3 is 11 amino acids. The CDR3 DNA reads as TGCAGTGCTAAGGGGGGGTATGGCTACACCTTC. This encodes CSAKGGYGYTF.

J is TRBJ2-5 and V is TRBV28; 13 nucleotides agree with TRBD2. The V and J ends lost 5 bases and 5 bases, in that order; junction bases with no gene match: 5. The CDR3 contains 15 residues. Germline V gives CDR1 MDHEN, CDR2 SYDVKM. CDR3 bases: TGTGCCAGCAGTCCACGGACTAGCGGGAGTGAGACCCAGTACTTC. The encoded protein is CASSPRTSGSETQYF. The entire variable domain, with the rest obtained from reference TRBV28 and TRBJ2-5, is as follows: DVKVTQSSRYLVKRTGEKVFLECVQDMDHENMFWYRQDPGLGLRLIYFSYDVKMKEKGDIPEGYSVSREKKERFSLILESASTNQTSMYLCASSPRTSGSETQYFGPGTRLLVL.

The V gene is TRBV7-9, the J gene TRBJ2-7, with a weak D call TRBD2 (6 bases). From germline, CDR1 is SEHNR and CDR2 FQNEAQ (reference sequence). The CDR3 has 14 amino acids. The germline V and J ends were trimmed by 8 bases and 3 bases, with 17 bases remaining between them. CDR3 protein: CASWEGVADYEQYF. The DNA for the CDR3 is TGTGCCAGCTGGGAAGGGGTAGCGGACTACGAGCAGTACTTC.

This clone was seen a few times. The rearrangement joins TRBV6-1 to TRBJ1-5; 7 bases align to TRBD1. Germline CDR1 MNHNS, CDR2 SASEGT. V was pared by 4 bases and J by 2 bases, with 11 bases of the junction left unmatched. The CDR3 has 17 amino acids. The CDR3 sequence: CASSARQGLDGNQPQHF. The CDR3 region has the DNA TGTGCCAGCAGTGCTAGACAGGGTTTGGATGGCAATCAGCCCCAGCATTTT.

The J gene is TRBJ2-5, the V gene TRBV5-6; 10 positions agree with TRBD2. The germline V gene encodes CDR1 SGHDT and CDR2 YYEEEE. The CDR3 is made up of 15 amino acids. V lost 5 bases, J lost 5 bases, and 9 bases stayed unmatched. This chain's CDR3 is CASRSASGRGETQYF. DNA of the CDR3: TGTGCCAGCAGGAGTGCTAGCGGGAGAGGGGAGACCCAGTACTTC.

V gene TRBV6-4 combines with J gene TRBJ2-7; perhaps TRBD2 as D (7 bases). V lost 8 bases, J lost 1 base, and 18 bases lay in between. Germline lookup yields CDR1 MRHNA and CDR2 SNTAGT. The length of the CDR3 is 15 residues. CDR3 residues: CASPKFRGGSYEQYF. CDR3 in DNA: TGTGCCAGCCCTAAGTTTAGGGGGGGGTCCTACGAGCAGTACTTC.

This clone was detected only once. V gene TRBV5-6 combines with J gene TRBJ1-2; D remains unclear. This CDR3 comprises 13 residues. Trimming removed 5 bases from V and 1 base from J, with 9 bases in between. Germline CDR1 is SGHDT and CDR2 is YYEEEE. The CDR3 DNA reads TGTGCCAGCAGTCCGAGGGTTAACTATGGCTACACCTTC. Protein product: CASSPRVNYGYTF.

V is TRBV14 and J is TRBJ2-3; D may be TRBD2 (6 bases). The CDR3 covers 15 residues. CDR1 is SGHDN, CDR2 FVKESK, per germline. The ends were cut back, 6 bases at V and 2 bases at J, with 15 bases in the middle. The CDR3: CASSRRRDHTDTQYF. DNA for the CDR3: TGTGCCAGCAGTCGACGGCGGGACCACACAGATACGCAGTATTTT.

In its sample, this clone was seen once. The genes are TRBV5-1 and TRBJ1-1; TRBD1 is a possible D gene (6 bases). Trimming left V 0 bases short and J 4 bases short, with 16 bases between. Per the germline V gene, CDR1 is SGHRS and CDR2 is YFSETQ. This CDR3 is 16 amino acids long. The CDR3 DNA reads as TGCGCCAGCAGCTTGGCCCCCACAGGGCTAGGCACTGAAGCTTTCTTT. As protein: CASSLAPTGLGTEAFF.

This chain uses TRBV6-6 with TRBJ2-2; possible D gene TRBD1, 6 bases. CDR1 and CDR2 (germline): MNHNY, SVGAGI (reference sequence). The CDR3 loop spans 14 amino acids. Trimming took off 2 bases at V and 9 bases at J, with 13 bases between the two ends. Written as DNA, the CDR3 is TGTGCCAGCAGTTACGATCCAGGGGTTAGGGAGCTGTTTTTT. Residues: CASSYDPGVRELFF.

The chain joins TRBV27 to TRBJ1-5; D is unclear. Germline lookup yields CDR1 MNHEY and CDR2 SMNVEV (reference sequence). This CDR3 contains 16 residues. V was cut by 6 bases and J by 3 bases, with 18 bases left in between. For the CDR3, the DNA is TGTGCCAGCAGAAATACAGAGCCTTCGGACAATCAGCCCCAGCATTTT. Translating gives CASRNTEPSDNQPQHF.

The V gene is TRBV7-9, the J gene TRBJ2-5; 7 positions agree with TRBD1. The CDR3 is made up of 16 amino acids. CDR1 is SEHNR, CDR2 FQNEAQ, per germline (reference sequence). The V segment lost 5 bases and the J segment 5 bases; nucleotides outside the gene matches: 14. CDR3 amino acids: CASSLRGLDGSETQYF. CDR3 DNA sequence: TGTGCCAGCAGCCTCAGGGGGTTGGATGGGAGCGAGACCCAGTACTTC.

V and J are TRBV19 and TRBJ2-7, with D hard to call. The CDR3 totals 14 residues. The germline V and J ends were trimmed by 3 bases and 1 base, with 10 bases remaining between them. Germline V lookup: CDR1 LNHDA, CDR2 SQIVND (reference sequence). As DNA, the CDR3 is TGTGCCAGTAGTATGGGCAGGTCATCCTACGAGCAGTACTTC. As protein: CASSMGRSSYEQYF.

This clone was seen just once. The CDR3 bases are TGTGCCAGCAGCTCTGGGGGGGAGGGTACTCATGAGCAGTTCTTC. Translation: CASSSGGEGTHEQFF. The chain links TRBV7-2 to TRBJ2-1; TRBD2 agrees at 7 bases. V lost 4 bases, J lost 8 bases, and 11 bases stayed unmatched. The CDR3 is 15 residues long. Germline-derived CDR1 and CDR2 are SGHTA and FQGNSA.

The rearrangement uses TRBV18 and TRBJ1-2; TRBD1 might be the D (6 bases). Germline lookup yields CDR1 KGHSH and CDR2 LQKENI. V lost 5 bases and J lost 6, with 16 bases in between. The CDR3 runs 14 residues. CDR3 DNA sequence: TGTGCCAGCTCATATGACAGGCCAGGGGATGGCTACACCTTC. It specifies CASSYDRPGDGYTF.

This clone showed up just once. This sequence joins TRBV29-1 and TRBJ1-2; D is unresolved. Germline V gene data show CDR1 as SQVTM and CDR2 as ANQGSEA. CDR3 length: 13 residues. Trimming cost V 2 bases and J 4 bases, with 11 bases left between them. The CDR3 bases are TGCAGCGTTGAAAGTGGTCAGCGCTATGGCTACACCTTC. This encodes CSVESGQRYGYTF.